Below, 24 T cell receptor beta chains from the same sample are listed, as sequenced in a study of T cells after yellow fever vaccination. TCRdb re-analysed the 5' RACE reads in MiXCR, keeping a single row per CDR3 protein. Here the sample spans 350,000 to 550,000 distinct CDR3 sequences, roughly a sixth being singletons. This specimen consisted of PBMCs, obtained before the yellow fever booster vaccination. The receptors were sampled from a man between 18 and 29 years old who received the YFV17D yellow fever vaccine.

This clonotype was counted between two and nine times. This chain joins TRBV10-3 and TRBJ1-1, with D uncertain. The CDR3 runs to 14 residues. Germline V gives CDR1 ENHRY, CDR2 SYGVKD. V was clipped by 0 bases and J by 2 bases, with 7 bases between them. The CDR3 bases are TGTGCCATCAGTGAGTCGCAGGATAACACTGAAGCTTTCTTT. It encodes CAISESQDNTEAFF.

The chain combines TRBV11-2 with TRBJ1-2, with a weak D call TRBD1 (6 bases). V lost 5 bases and J lost 7, with 17 bases in between. CDR1 SGHAT and CDR2 FQNNGV come from the germline V gene. The CDR3 sequence is 14 residues long. The CDR3 sequence: CASSPTQAGVGYTF. The CDR3 DNA follows: TGTGCCAGCAGCCCTACACAAGCAGGGGTTGGCTACACCTTC.

The sample holds a few counts of this clonotype. The rearrangement joins TRBV18 to TRBJ2-7, with 10 nucleotides matching TRBD1. From germline, CDR1 is KGHSH and CDR2 LQKENI. The CDR3 loop spans 14 amino acids. With 6 bases clipped from V and 6 bases from J, the junction kept 8 bases outside the gene matches. The CDR3 DNA reads TGTGCCAGCTCCTTACGGGACAGGGGTCTCGAGCAGTACGTC. It translates to CASSLRDRGLEQYV.

This clonotype has only one observation. The chain uses TRBV14 and TRBJ1-2, with no clear D. V shed 1 base and J shed 3 bases, with 9 bases lying between them. There are 14 residues in the CDR3. The germline V gene has CDR1 SGHDN and CDR2 FVKESK. CDR3 region: CASSQVTDDYGYTF. The CDR3, as DNA: TGTGCCAGCAGCCAAGTTACGGACGACTATGGCTACACCTTC.

This clonotype was detected ten times or more. The chain has TRBV5-4 and TRBJ2-1; 10 bases are a match to TRBD1. The trim removed 5 bases at V and 8 bases at J, leaving 13 bases unmatched. The CDR3 loop spans 16 amino acids. Germline CDR1 reads SGHNT; CDR2 reads YYREEE (reference sequence). In DNA form, the CDR3 reads TGTGCCAGCAGTTCCCTATCCGGGACAGGGGTGGATGAGCAGTTCTTC. Translating gives CASSSLSGTGVDEQFF.

The rearrangement joins TRBV28 to TRBJ1-1; unclear D gene. The CDR3 extends over 12 amino acids. Trimming shortened V by 1 base and J by 8 bases, and 8 bases separated the two germline ends. Germline CDR1 is MDHEN and CDR2 is SYDVKM. For the CDR3, the DNA is TGTGCCAGCAGTTTATCACTATCCGAAGCTTTCTTT. This encodes CASSLSLSEAFF.

This clonotype was detected a few times. The rearrangement uses TRBV20-1 and TRBJ2-1; TRBD2 is a possible D gene (5 bases). This CDR3 has 15 amino acids. The V gene's germline CDR1 is DFQATT and CDR2 SNEGSKA (reference sequence). V was cut by 3 bases and J by 8 bases, with 20 bases left in between. This chain's CDR3 is CSASVGGLSFDEQFF. The CDR3 DNA reads TGCAGTGCTAGTGTAGGAGGACTTAGCTTTGATGAGCAGTTCTTC.

This clonotype occurred a few times. CDR3 coding DNA: TGTGCCAGCACCGACAGGGGCCGAAGTAACTATGGCTACACCTTC. This translates into CASTDRGRSNYGYTF. The J gene is TRBJ1-2, the V gene TRBV6-2 or TRBV6-3, with 8 bases lining up with TRBD1. J gave up 1 base and V 7 bases, and 8 bases lay outside the gene matches. CDR1 MNHEY and CDR2 SVGEGT come from the germline V gene. The CDR3 has 15 residues.

This clonotype was picked up a small number of times. The chain uses TRBV9 and TRBJ2-7; TRBD1 might be the D (6 bases). Deletions cut 4 bases from V and 0 bases from J, with 14 bases between. This CDR3 region has 15 residues. The V gene's germline CDR1 is SGDLS and CDR2 YYNGEE. The CDR3 here is CASSPTGLSSYEQYF. CDR3 in DNA: TGTGCCAGCAGCCCGACAGGTCTAAGCTCCTACGAGCAGTACTTC.

The CDR3 sequence is CASSQDRGEQYV. CDR3 DNA: TGTGCCAGCAGCCAAGACAGGGGAGAGCAGTACGTC. This sequence joins TRBV7-9 and TRBJ2-7; 8 nucleotides match TRBD1. Germline CDR1 SEHNR, CDR2 FQNEAQ (reference sequence). After removal of 5 bases from V and 7 bases from J, the junction contained 4 bases not matched to a gene. The CDR3 is 12 residues long.

The V and J genes are TRBV6-5 and TRBJ2-7; TRBD2 is a possible D gene (6 bases). V was shortened by 0 bases and J by 6 bases, with 12 bases between the two germline ends. CDR1 is MNHEY, CDR2 SVGAGI, per germline. CDR3 length: 14 residues. CDR3 protein: CASSYSILALEQYF. DNA for the CDR3: TGTGCCAGCAGTTACTCGATACTAGCACTCGAGCAGTACTTC.

This clonotype was observed a handful of times. The V call is TRBV3-1, the J call TRBJ2-2, with D possibly TRBD1 on 6 matching bases. The CDR3 totals 15 residues. The germline CDR1 and CDR2 sequences are LGHDT and YNNKEL (reference sequence). V was cut by 9 bases and J by 4 bases, with 18 bases left in between. CDR3 region: CASEWGRGGTGELFF. The CDR3 DNA sequence: TGTGCCAGTGAGTGGGGGCGCGGTGGCACCGGGGAGCTGTTTTTT.

This clonotype came up a few times. The chain has TRBV4-1 and TRBJ1-5; a possible D gene is TRBD1 (5 bases). Germline-derived CDR1 and CDR2 are MGHRA and YSYEKL. The CDR3 is 16 amino acids. V lost 3 bases and J lost 6, with 18 bases in between. CDR3 amino acids: CASSQRDRAPSQPQHF. DNA of the CDR3: TGCGCCAGCAGCCAGAGGGACCGGGCCCCGAGTCAGCCCCAGCATTTT.

The chain is built from TRBV7-3 and TRBJ2-6; D not certain. This CDR3 is built from 15 residues. V dropped 2 bases and J dropped 0 bases, with 5 bases sitting between them. Per germline, CDR1 SGHTA and CDR2 FQGTGA. In nucleotides, the CDR3 is TGTGCCAGCAGCTTACGGTCCTCTGGGGCCAACGTCCTGACTTTC. As protein: CASSLRSSGANVLTF.

This clonotype occurred a few times. The chain combines TRBV20-1 with TRBJ1-1, with D tentatively TRBD1 (5 bases). This CDR3 contains 13 residues. Trimming took off 1 base at V and 10 bases at J, with 16 bases between the two ends. Germline V CDR1 and CDR2: DFQATT, SNEGSKA (reference sequence). CDR3 loop: CSARGKNRRGAFF. CDR3 bases: TGCAGTGCTAGAGGTAAAAACAGGAGGGGAGCTTTCTTT.

V gene TRBV6-2 or TRBV6-3 combines with J gene TRBJ2-3, with D perhaps TRBD1 (6 bases). The CDR3 covers 16 residues. CDR1 and CDR2 from the germline V gene are MNHEY and SVGEGT. Between the trimmed V and J ends, which lost 2 bases and 0 bases, there was a span of 12 bases. The CDR3 region has the DNA TGTGCCAGCAGTTACGAGCAGGGGTTGAGCACAGATACGCAGTATTTT. Translated, it gives CASSYEQGLSTDTQYF.

For the CDR3, the DNA is TGTGCCAGCTCACCACCTGTGAGTTTATTCGACTACGAGCAGTACTTC. Translating gives CASSPPVSLFDYEQYF. The V and J genes are TRBV18 and TRBJ2-7, with D unclear. V gave up 0 bases and J gave up 3 bases, with 15 bases separating them. The CDR3 has 16 amino acids. Germline V gene lookup returns CDR1 KGHSH and CDR2 LQKENI.

This sequence joins TRBV7-9 and TRBJ2-1; 12 bases map to TRBD2. This CDR3 contains 15 residues. J lost 4 bases, V lost 5 bases, and 3 bases had no gene match. Germline lookup yields CDR1 SEHNR and CDR2 FQNEAQ (reference sequence). In DNA, the CDR3 is TGTGCCAGCAGCAACGGGACTAGCGGGTACAATGAGCAGTTCTTC. Encoded protein: CASSNGTSGYNEQFF.

This sequence joins TRBV18 and TRBJ2-5; a possible D gene is TRBD1 (6 bases). Germline CDR1 reads KGHSH; CDR2 reads LQKENI. Trimming stripped 8 bases from V and 4 bases from J, with 14 bases between. This CDR3 contains 13 residues. The CDR3 DNA reads TGTGCCAGCCAACAGGGACAACGAGAGACCCAGTACTTC. Residues: CASQQGQRETQYF.

This clonotype was picked up a small number of times. V usage is TRBV5-1 and J usage is TRBJ2-3; D gene ambiguous. The CDR3 is 15 amino acids. CDR1 SGHRS and CDR2 YFSETQ come from the germline V gene. The V end lost 0 bases, the J end lost 0 bases, and 8 bases lay between the germline ends. CDR3 sequence reads: CASSLDNPSTDTQYF. The CDR3 DNA reads TGCGCCAGCAGCTTGGACAACCCTAGCACAGATACGCAGTATTTT. The whole variable domain, filled in from reference TRBV5-1 and TRBJ2-3, reads KAGVTQTPRYLIKTRGQQVTLSCSPISGHRSVSWYQQTPGQGLQFLFEYFSETQRNKGNFPGRFSGRQFSNSRSEMNVSTLELGDSALYLCASSLDNPSTDTQYFGPGTRLTVL.

This rearrangement joins TRBV5-1 to TRBJ1-1; D is perhaps TRBD1 (5 bases). The CDR3 is made up of 14 amino acids. The germline V gene has CDR1 SGHRS and CDR2 YFSETQ. Trimming cost V 0 bases and J 6 bases, with 12 bases left between them. CDR3 residues: CASSLVGTVAEAFF. As DNA, the CDR3 is TGCGCCAGCAGCTTGGTAGGGACGGTGGCTGAAGCTTTCTTT.

This chain connects TRBV20-1 to TRBJ1-1; maybe TRBD1 (6 bases). V was clipped by 5 bases and J by 1 base, with 14 bases between them. CDR1 is DFQATT and CDR2 is SNEGSKA in the germline V gene (reference sequence). This CDR3 spans 14 amino acids. The CDR3 nucleotides are TGCAGTGCTCTAGGACAGCTGGCGAACACTGAAGCTTTCTTT. Its translation is CSALGQLANTEAFF.

This clonotype showed up many times. The rearrangement links TRBV7-2 to TRBJ2-1; TRBD2 aligns across 7 bases. The germline CDR1 and CDR2 sequences are SGHTA and FQGNSA. The CDR3 is 13 amino acids. J gave up 6 bases and V 6 bases, and 5 bases lay outside the gene matches. The CDR3 loop reads CASRFGGGNEQFF. For the CDR3, the DNA is TGTGCCAGCAGATTCGGCGGGGGCAATGAGCAGTTCTTC.

This clonotype was seen more than once but under ten times. The V and J genes are TRBV7-2 and TRBJ1-2; D remains unclear. Germline CDR1 is SGHTA and CDR2 is FQGNSA. Trimming took 1 base from V and 7 from J, leaving 16 bases between them. The CDR3 contains 15 residues. The DNA of the CDR3 is TGTGCCAGCAGCTTAGGAGTGGACCGCCTGTCTGGCTACACCTTC. Residues: CASSLGVDRLSGYTF.